The rows below give T cell receptor beta chains drawn from one sample of a study of vaccination effects on CD4 cells after COVID-19. The antigens these receptors bind are not known. TCRdb keeps only in-frame clones here, not all; method: immunoSEQ multiplex PCR. The table lists about 79,000 clones, 74% of them singletons, with about 1.7% in the top ten. Specimen: CD4+ T cells from PBMCs cultured with HCoV-229E spike peptides, collected before COVID-19 vaccination. The receptor source for this set is a human donor who received a COVID-19 vaccine. Both conserved end residues are part of each CDR3. A D gene is named only where the DNA matches it firmly. The size entry is marked missing in some rows and otherwise reads once, few, many or a size class.

CDR3: CASSFGGSSYNEQFF; DNA: TGTGCCAGCAGCTTTGGTGGAAGCTCCTACAATGAGCAGTTCTTC; size: NA; D: NA; V: TRBV5-4; J: TRBJ2-1
CDR3: CASSVIKGTEAFF; DNA: TGTGCCAGCAGCGTTATCAAGGGCACTGAAGCTTTCTTT; size: NA; D: NA; V: TRBV6-5; J: TRBJ1-1
CDR3: CASSFYPGNTIYF; DNA: TGTGCCAGCAGCTTTTATCCAGGGAACACCATATATTTT; size: NA; D: NA; V: TRBV5-8; J: TRBJ1-3
CDR3: CATSHPGQGTGELFF; DNA: TGTGCCACCAGTCACCCGGGACAGGGCACCGGGGAGCTGTTTTTT; size: NA; D: TRBD1; V: TRBV24-1; J: TRBJ2-2
CDR3: CASSLSSTGNTEAFF; DNA: TGTGCCAGCAGCCTATCCTCGACAGGGAATACTGAAGCTTTCTTT; size: NA; D: TRBD1; V: TRBV7-3; J: TRBJ1-1
CDR3: CASSLGRDQPQHF; DNA: TGTGCCAGCAGCTTGGGAAGAGATCAGCCCCAGCATTTT; size: NA; D: NA; V: TRBV5-4; J: TRBJ1-5
CDR3: CASSVAQGVDTEAFF; DNA: TGTGCCAGCAGCGTAGCCCAGGGGGTGGACACTGAAGCTTTCTTT; size: NA; D: TRBD1; V: TRBV9; J: TRBJ1-1
CDR3: CASSAVDRAREKLFF; DNA: TGTGCCAGCTCAGCAGTGGACAGGGCAAGAGAAAAACTGTTTTTT; size: once; D: TRBD1; V: TRBV18; J: TRBJ1-4
CDR3: CASSLNQGGNSPLHF; DNA: TGTGCCAGCAGTTTAAATCAGGGCGGGAATTCACCCCTCCACTTT; size: few; D: NA; V: TRBV27; J: TRBJ1-6
CDR3: CASSLGGVGYGYTF; DNA: TGTGCCAGCAGCTTGGGAGGGGTTGGCTATGGCTACACCTTC; size: NA; D: NA; V: TRBV5-8; J: TRBJ1-2
CDR3: CASSSGPLPNSGNTIYF; DNA: TGCGCCAGCAGCTCGGGGCCCTTACCCAACTCTGGAAACACCATATATTTT; size: NA; D: NA; V: TRBV5-1; J: TRBJ1-3
CDR3: CASSYGTGSPLHF; DNA: TGTGCCAGCAGTTACGGGACCGGGTCACCCCTCCACTTT; size: NA; D: NA; V: TRBV6-2/TRBV6-3; J: TRBJ1-6
CDR3: CASSDFRGTGGKNEQFF; DNA: TGTGCCAGCAGTGACTTTAGGGGGACAGGGGGCAAGAATGAGCAGTTCTTC; size: NA; D: TRBD1; V: TRBV6-4; J: TRBJ2-1
CDR3: CASSGNEKLFF; DNA: TGTGCCAGCAGCGGCAATGAAAAACTGTTTTTT; size: NA; D: NA; V: TRBV7-9; J: TRBJ1-4
CDR3: CASSFQLGGTEAFF; DNA: TGTGCCAGCAGCTTTCAGCTAGGAGGCACTGAAGCTTTCTTT; size: NA; D: NA; V: TRBV7-2; J: TRBJ1-1
CDR3: CASSPRDAGIRTDTQYF; DNA: TGCGCCAGCAGCCCGAGGGACGCGGGGATTCGCACAGATACGCAGTATTTT; size: once; D: NA; V: TRBV5-1; J: TRBJ2-3
CDR3: CASSSNRDREAFF; DNA: TGTGCCAGCAGTTCAAACCGGGACAGAGAAGCTTTCTTT; size: NA; D: TRBD1; V: TRBV2; J: TRBJ1-1
CDR3: CASSRRTVGNEKLFF; DNA: TGTGCCAGCAGCCGCAGGACAGTCGGGAATGAAAAACTGTTTTTT; size: NA; D: NA; V: TRBV7-9; J: TRBJ1-4
CDR3: CASRQGVGDPQHF; DNA: TGTGCCAGCAGACAGGGGGTAGGGGATCCCCAGCATTTT; size: once; D: TRBD1; V: TRBV6-5; J: TRBJ1-5
CDR3: CSVPIGPYGYTF; DNA: TGCAGCGTTCCCATCGGACCGTATGGCTACACCTTC; size: NA; D: NA; V: TRBV29-1; J: TRBJ1-2
CDR3: CASSHLPGQGGSNQPQHF; DNA: TGTGCCAGCAGTCACCTACCGGGACAGGGAGGTAGCAATCAGCCCCAGCATTTT; size: NA; D: TRBD1; V: TRBV6-6; J: TRBJ1-5
CDR3: CASRQGAYYGYTF; DNA: TGTGCCAGCAGACAGGGGGCTTACTATGGCTACACCTTC; size: NA; D: TRBD1; V: TRBV6-5; J: TRBJ1-2
CDR3: CASSTLGSGANVLTF; DNA: TGTGCCAGCAGTACCCTTGGATCTGGGGCCAACGTCCTGACTTTC; size: NA; D: NA; V: TRBV27; J: TRBJ2-6